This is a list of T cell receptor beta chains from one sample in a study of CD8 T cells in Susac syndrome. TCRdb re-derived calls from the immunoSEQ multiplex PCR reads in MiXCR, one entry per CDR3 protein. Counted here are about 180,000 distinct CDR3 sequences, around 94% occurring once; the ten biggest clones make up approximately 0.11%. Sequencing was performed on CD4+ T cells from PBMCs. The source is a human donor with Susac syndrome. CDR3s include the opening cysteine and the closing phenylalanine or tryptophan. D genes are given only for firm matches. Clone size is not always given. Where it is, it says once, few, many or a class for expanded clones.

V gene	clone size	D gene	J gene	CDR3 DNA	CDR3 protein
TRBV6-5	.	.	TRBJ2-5	TGTGCCAGCAGTATAGGAGGTTCCAAAGAGACCCAGTACTTC	CASSIGGSKETQYF
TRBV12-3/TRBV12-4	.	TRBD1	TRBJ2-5	TGTGCCAGCAGTGCAGGGGGGACCCAGTACTTC	CASSAGGTQYF
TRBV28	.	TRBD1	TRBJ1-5	TGTGCCAGCAGTTCCGGGACAGGGGGCGTGCCCCAGCATTTT	CASSSGTGGVPQHF
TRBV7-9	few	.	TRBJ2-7	TGTGCCAGCAGCCTCTATGGAGGGGGCGCGTACGAGCAGTACTTC	CASSLYGGGAYEQYF
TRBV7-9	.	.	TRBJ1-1	TGTGCCAGCAGCTTAGGGTCTACAGACTGGGACACTGAAGCTTTCTTT	CASSLGSTDWDTEAFF
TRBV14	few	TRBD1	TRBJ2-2	TGTGCCAGCAGACGACAGGGTTTTTCTAACGGGGAGCTGTTTTTT	CASRRQGFSNGELFF
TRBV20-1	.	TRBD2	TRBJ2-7	TGCAGTGCTAGTACGGGAGGATACGAGCAGTACTTC	CSASTGGYEQYF
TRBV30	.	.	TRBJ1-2	TGTGCCTGGAGCGGAGGGGTTACCTATGGCTACACCTTC	CAWSGGVTYGYTF
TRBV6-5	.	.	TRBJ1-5	TGTGCCAGCAGCCGACAGGTAAATCAGCCCCAGCATTTT	CASSRQVNQPQHF
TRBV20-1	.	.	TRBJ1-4	TGCAGTGCTAGAACCCGGGACAATATGGAAAAACTGTTTTTT	CSARTRDNMEKLFF
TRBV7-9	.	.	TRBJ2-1	TGTGCCAGCAGCCCAGAAGGCCAAAATGAGCAGTTCTTC	CASSPEGQNEQFF
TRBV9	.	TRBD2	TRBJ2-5	TGTGCCAGCAGCGTTGGGCTAGCGGGGGAACAAGAGACCCAGTACTTC	CASSVGLAGEQETQYF
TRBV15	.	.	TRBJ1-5	TGTGCCACCAGCAGAGCGGGCGGGAATCAGCCCCAGCATTTT	CATSRAGGNQPQHF
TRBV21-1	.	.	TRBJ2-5	TGTGCCAGCGGACTGGAGACCCAGTACTTC	CASGLETQYF
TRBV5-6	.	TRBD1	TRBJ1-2	TGTGCCAGCAGCTTGAAGGGGGCCCCCCTTAACTATGGCTACACCTTC	CASSLKGAPLNYGYTF
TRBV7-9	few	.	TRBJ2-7	TGTGCCAGCAGCCAGGTGTCCTACGAGCAGTACTTC	CASSQVSYEQYF
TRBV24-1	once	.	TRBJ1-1	TGTGCCACCAGTGATACGGGGGAACGGAACACTGAAGCTTTCTTT	CATSDTGERNTEAFF
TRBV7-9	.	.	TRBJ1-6	TGTGCCAGCAGCGAGTATAATTCACCCCTCCACTTT	CASSEYNSPLHF
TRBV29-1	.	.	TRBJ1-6	TGCAGCGTTCGGGACGGGAGTAGTATGGATTCACCCCTCCACTTT	CSVRDGSSMDSPLHF
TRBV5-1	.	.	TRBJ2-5	TGCGCCAGCAGCCTAGAGGCTAGTTGGGAGACCCAGTACTTC	CASSLEASWETQYF
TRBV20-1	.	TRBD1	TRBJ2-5	TGCAGTGCCAGGGACAGCCTCCAAGAGACCCAGTACTTC	CSARDSLQETQYF
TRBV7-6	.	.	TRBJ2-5	TGTGCCAGCAGCCGTGCGTTGCGGGAGACCCAGTACTTC	CASSRALRETQYF
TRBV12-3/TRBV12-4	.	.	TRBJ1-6	TGTGCCAGCAGTTACAGGGTTGAGGGTTCACCCCTCCACTTT	CASSYRVEGSPLHF
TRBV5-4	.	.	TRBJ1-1	TGTGCCAGCAGCCACAGGAAGAACACTGAAGCTTTCTTT	CASSHRKNTEAFF
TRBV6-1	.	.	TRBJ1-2	TGTGCCAGCAGTGAAGGCGGGGGCTACACCTTC	CASSEGGGYTF
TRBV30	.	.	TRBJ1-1	TGTGCCTGGGTGGGGCAGTCCAAAGGGGGAGCTTTCTTT	CAWVGQSKGGAFF
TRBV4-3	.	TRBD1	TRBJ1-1	TGCGCCAGCAGCCAAGTTTCTCCGGGACAGGGGGCAATACAAGCTTTCTTT	CASSQVSPGQGAIQAFF
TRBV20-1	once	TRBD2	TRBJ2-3	TGCAGTGCTAGAGATCCTGCTAGCGGGGGCACAGATACGCAGTATTTT	CSARDPASGGTDTQYF